The sequence of this TCR beta chain was determined in a study of T cell repertoires in cytomegalovirus infection (dated by TCRdb to the late 2010s). For the wider study: The peptide stimulations were aimed at well-studied HLA-B-restricted epitopes as well as recently identified HLA-C-restricted CMV epitopes, whose presentation resists viral immunomodulation. Donor HLA type was relevant to the analysis, because carriage of CMV infection together with the matching HLA type was indicated by public TCR beta signatures. What the authors observed across the whole study: In both this cohort and an independent roughly 350-donor cohort, the cumulative frequency of public TCR beta family members distinguished carriers of CMV infection plus the relevant HLA type. The ex vivo response was dominated by HLA-C-restricted CMV-specific TCR beta clonotypes, which also provided the single most frequent clonotype in two of eight donors.

Read against the paper, the sample's treatment or condition label means: in vitro stimulation with specific CMV peptide epitopes to enrich CMV-specific T cells. This clonotype was detected once. It lacks a known antigen. Base qualities were left out, and no much larger clone turns up one base away. Evidence from one read is weak. The reads were generated on an Illumina HiSeq 1500. Using fastp at Q25 and MiXCR, TCRdb reprocessed the public reads and kept productive beta chains. Identical CDR3 protein sequences are pooled into one entry, listed with their most common genes and DNA. This sample holds 250,000 to 400,000 distinct CDR3 sequences; just under 25% were observed only once. The ten largest clonotypes hold about an eighth of the sample. The germline V and J ends show losses of 4 bases and 1 base respectively, and no gene match explains 6 bases of the junction. CDR1 and CDR2, looked up from the germline V gene (reference sequence), are LNHDA and SQIVND. From the cysteine up to the valine, the CDR3 has a length of 15 residues. Of all the DNA, just the CDR3 is kept, 45 bases in frame from base 1.

The sequence was collected from a human donor in good health (CMV status not recorded). Some clones in this sample may be carry-over from other donors' samples. The sample was cultured PBMCs, taken from culture after CMV antigen stimulation. Recombination connected TRBV19 to TRBJ2-7; 8 bases in the junction line up with TRBD2. The DNA sequence is as follows: TGTGCCAGTAGTAACGATGGGACTAGGTCCTACGAGCAGTACGTC. Protein translation: CASSNDGTRSYEQYV.